This is a list of T cell receptor beta chains from one sample in a study of cytomegalovirus exposure and HLA in healthy donors. Using immunoSEQ multiplex PCR, the repertoire was profiled, and TCRdb retains in-frame clones only, with some absent. The data show some 110,000 clones, 76% seen once. Sequencing was performed on PBMCs. These receptor sequences come from a man in his forties in good health and CMV-seropositive. CDR3s include the opening cysteine and the closing phenylalanine or tryptophan. Each record gives: clone size, V gene, J gene, D gene, CDR3 DNA, CDR3 protein. A D gene is named only where the DNA matches it firmly. Clone size is given for some rows only: seen once, a few or many times, or a class if the clone is expanded.

-	TRBV7-7	TRBJ2-1	TRBD1	TGTGCTAGCAGCTTGGGGGACAGCTCCTACAATGAGCAGTTCTTC	CASSLGDSSYNEQFF
-	TRBV7-2	TRBJ2-5	-	TGTGCCAGCAGCCTAGGGGCGGGGTTGCAGACCCAGTACTTC	CASSLGAGLQTQYF
-	TRBV18	TRBJ1-1	-	TGTGCCAGCTCACCAGGGGCAGCCCAAAATGAAGCTTTCTTT	CASSPGAAQNEAFF
-	TRBV19	TRBJ2-7	TRBD1	TGTGCCAGTAGTAGACAGGGGTACTACGAGCAGTACTTC	CASSRQGYYEQYF
-	TRBV30	TRBJ2-5	-	TGTGCCTGGAGTAAGGAGGCGACCCAGTACTTC	CAWSKEATQYF
-	TRBV4-2	TRBJ1-2	TRBD1	TGTGCCAGCAGCTCGCCGGACAGGGGGCGAGACTATGGCTACACCTTC	CASSSPDRGRDYGYTF
-	TRBV7-9	TRBJ2-2	-	TGTGCCAGCAGCTTATTGGGTGCGGACACCGGGGAGCTGTTTTTT	CASSLLGADTGELFF
-	TRBV7-2	TRBJ2-3	-	TGTGCCAGCAGCTTAGATGCTAGCGTGAGAGATACGCAGTATTTT	CASSLDASVRDTQYF
-	TRBV27	TRBJ2-1	TRBD2	TGTGCCAGCAGTTTATTCTCAACGGGAGGAGGTGAGCAGTTCTTC	CASSLFSTGGGEQFF
-	TRBV7-9	TRBJ2-3	TRBD2	TGTGCCAGCAGCTTAGGGGGACTAGCTAGCACAGATACGCAGTATTTT	CASSLGGLASTDTQYF
-	TRBV28	TRBJ2-7	-	TGTGCCAGCAGTTTACGGCAGGGTCGTGAAGCCTACGAGCAGTACTTC	CASSLRQGREAYEQYF
-	TRBV11-3	TRBJ2-2	-	TGTGCCAGTAGGGGTGGGACCGGGGAGCTGTTTTTT	CASRGGTGELFF
-	TRBV28	TRBJ1-1	TRBD1	TGTGCCAGTCGGACAGGGGACCTGAACACTGAAGCTTTCTTT	CASRTGDLNTEAFF
-	TRBV5-1	TRBJ2-5	TRBD1	TGCGCCAGCAGCTTCAGACAGGGGGGCGAGACCCAGTACTTC	CASSFRQGGETQYF
-	TRBV9	TRBJ2-2	TRBD2	TGTGCCAGCAGCCCCTTAGCGGGGACCAGAGGATCCGGGGAGCTGTTTTTT	CASSPLAGTRGSGELFF
-	TRBV5-6	TRBJ2-1	TRBD2	TGTGCCAGCAGCTTCCAGCGGGGGGAAATTATGTACAATGAGCAGTTCTTC	CASSFQRGEIMYNEQFF
-	TRBV6-1	TRBJ2-1	TRBD1	TGTGCCAGCAGTGGACCTGAGGGACAGGGGTTAGCCTCCTACAATGAGCAGTTCTTC	CASSGPEGQGLASYNEQFF
-	TRBV5-6	TRBJ2-7	TRBD2	TGTGCCAGCAGCTTCCGGGGGGCCTACGAGCAGTACTTC	CASSFRGAYEQYF
few	TRBV5-5	TRBJ2-3	-	TGTGCCAGCAGAAACTACGGGGCAGATACGCAGTATTTT	CASRNYGADTQYF
-	TRBV9	TRBJ1-1	-	TGTGCCAGCAGCGCCCGACAGAACACTGAAGCTTTCTTT	CASSARQNTEAFF
-	TRBV10-2	TRBJ2-3	TRBD1	TGCGCCAGCAGTCTGGGACAGGTTGCAGATACGCAGTATTTT	CASSLGQVADTQYF
-	TRBV2	TRBJ1-4	-	TGTGCCAGCAGTGATTGGGGGGATAATGAAAAACTGTTTTTT	CASSDWGDNEKLFF
few	TRBV20-1	TRBJ2-5	-	TGCAGTGCCTGGGCTGGGGAGACCCAGTACTTC	CSAWAGETQYF
-	TRBV7-9	TRBJ2-3	-	TGTGCCAGCAGCTTACTCCTCAGCGGCAGCACAGATACGCAGTATTTT	CASSLLLSGSTDTQYF
-	TRBV6-6	TRBJ1-2	TRBD1	TGTGCCAGCAGTGCGCGACAGGGTGACTATGGCTACACCTTC	CASSARQGDYGYTF
-	TRBV7-8	TRBJ2-5	TRBD2	TGTGCCAGCAGCTTAGCGGGGGGTAGCGGGCAAGAGACCCAGTACTTC	CASSLAGGSGQETQYF
-	TRBV7-2	TRBJ1-2	-	TGTGCCAGCAGCTTCGGGCAGGGGTTTCGAACTGGCTACACCTTC	CASSFGQGFRTGYTF
-	TRBV5-1	TRBJ2-3	TRBD1	TGCGCCAGCAGCGGGACAGGGAGCACAGATACGCAGTATTTT	CASSGTGSTDTQYF
-	TRBV6-5	TRBJ2-7	TRBD1	TGTGCCAGCAGTTTCGGACAGGGAGAGCAGTACTTC	CASSFGQGEQYF
-	TRBV13	TRBJ1-1	TRBD1	TGTGCCAGCAGCTCGACAGGGTCGGGCACTGAAGCTTTCTTT	CASSSTGSGTEAFF
-	TRBV4-1	TRBJ2-7	TRBD2	TGCGCCAGCAGCCAACCTACTAGCGGGAGGGCCTACGAGCAGTACTTC	CASSQPTSGRAYEQYF
few	TRBV10-3	TRBJ2-1	TRBD1	TGTGCCATCAGTGAGTCCGGGACAGGGAGTGAGCAGTTCTTC	CAISESGTGSEQFF
-	TRBV7-8	TRBJ1-5	-	TGTGCCAGCAGCCCATTGAGGACTACAACAAACAATCAGCCCCAGCATTTT	CASSPLRTTTNNQPQHF
-	TRBV7-2	TRBJ1-3	-	TGTGCCAGCAGCTTAGCGACGGACAGCGTAAGCTCTGGAAACACCATATATTTT	CASSLATDSVSSGNTIYF
-	TRBV9	TRBJ1-1	-	TGTGCCAGCAGCGTAATAGGGGGGGGCAACACTGAAGCTTTCTTT	CASSVIGGGNTEAFF
few	TRBV27	TRBJ1-6	TRBD1	TGTGCCAGCAGTCTCGCAGGGACAGCCCCCTTCCCCCTCCACTTT	CASSLAGTAPFPLHF
few	TRBV7-6	TRBJ2-7	TRBD2	TGTGCCAGCAGCTTTAGCGGGGATGCCTACGAGCAGTACTTC	CASSFSGDAYEQYF
-	TRBV7-2	TRBJ1-1	-	TGTGCCAGCAGGGCCGGGTCAAACACTGAAGCTTTCTTT	CASRAGSNTEAFF
-	TRBV7-3	TRBJ2-6	-	TGTGCCAGCAGAAGTGGGAGGCCTGGGGCCAACGTCCTGACTTTC	CASRSGRPGANVLTF
once	TRBV7-5	TRBJ1-6	-	TGTGCCAGAAGCTTTGGGAGCTCCTATAATTCACCCCTCCACTTT	CARSFGSSYNSPLHF
-	TRBV19	TRBJ1-4	-	TGTGCCAGTAACAGGTCGGGGGGACCTAATGAAAAACTGTTTTTT	CASNRSGGPNEKLFF
-	TRBV19	TRBJ1-1	-	TGTGCCAGTAGTATTAACAGGCTGAACACTGAAGCTTTCTTT	CASSINRLNTEAFF
-	TRBV19	TRBJ2-2	-	TGTGCCAGTAGCCCTCGGGATCCCCGGAGATCCGGGGAGCTGTTTTTT	CASSPRDPRRSGELFF
once	TRBV27	TRBJ1-6	TRBD1	TGTGCCAGCAGTTTTGAGGGACAGGGGGCTTATAATTCACCCCTCCACTTT	CASSFEGQGAYNSPLHF
once	TRBV6-5	TRBJ2-1	-	TGTGCCAGCAGCAGACTGCTGAGCTCCTACAATGAGCAGTTCTTC	CASSRLLSSYNEQFF
-	TRBV28	TRBJ2-1	TRBD2	TGTGCCAGCAGTCCAAGACTAGCGGGGGGCCCCTACAATGAGCAGTTCTTC	CASSPRLAGGPYNEQFF
-	TRBV5-5	TRBJ2-5	TRBD2	TGTGCCAGCAGCTACGGACTACTAGCGGGGCAAGAGACCCAGTACTTC	CASSYGLLAGQETQYF
-	TRBV28	TRBJ1-1	-	TGTGCCAGCAGCCCGCCGGGGTACGCTGAAGCTTTCTTT	CASSPPGYAEAFF
-	TRBV28	TRBJ1-5	-	TGTGCCAGCAGTTTATCCTGGCCTAATCAGCCCCAGCATTTT	CASSLSWPNQPQHF
-	TRBV19	TRBJ2-7	-	TGTGCCAGTAGTATTTCCATCCAACTTTTTGACGAGCAGTACTTC	CASSISIQLFDEQYF
-	TRBV9	TRBJ1-4	TRBD1	TGTGCCAGCAGCGTAGAAGGGACAGGGCGGGAAAAACTGTTTTTT	CASSVEGTGREKLFF
-	TRBV27	TRBJ2-3	TRBD1	TGTGCCAGCAGTCCACGACAGGGGCGCACAGATACGCAGTATTTT	CASSPRQGRTDTQYF
few	TRBV18	TRBJ2-6	TRBD1	TGTGCCAGCTCACCAGGACAGGGGAACTCGGATGGGGCCAACGTCCTGACTTTC	CASSPGQGNSDGANVLTF
-	TRBV15	TRBJ2-7	TRBD1	TGTGCCACCAAAACCGGGACAGGGGCCTACGAGCAGTACTTC	CATKTGTGAYEQYF
-	TRBV7-6	TRBJ2-3	TRBD2	TGTGCCAGCAGCTTATCGGTAACTAGCGGGGGGGCCTGGAGGGATACGCAGTATTTT	CASSLSVTSGGAWRDTQYF
-	TRBV29-1	TRBJ1-2	-	TGCAGCGTTGGATCAGGGAGGACCTATGGCTACACCTTC	CSVGSGRTYGYTF